This T cell receptor beta chain stems from a study of cytomegalovirus exposure and HLA in healthy donors. The data were produced by immunoSEQ multiplex PCR, yet TCRdb's version contains in-frame clones alone and is incomplete. The table records over 100,000 clones, approximately 89% of them present only once. Note on this clone: Its antigen is as yet unknown.

The CDR3 extends over 16 amino acids. Trimming left V 0 bases short and J 7 bases short, with 15 bases between. CDR1 MNHEY and CDR2 SMNVEV come from the germline V gene (reference sequence). Findings and caveats of the study: Most TCR sequences were rare, but some public TCRs occurred in many donors.

The sequenced sample consisted of PBMCs. The chain links TRBV27 to TRBJ2-2, with D possibly TRBD2 on 7 matching bases. This TCR was sampled from a woman under 30 in good health and CMV-seronegative. The CDR3 coding sequence is TGTGCCAGCAGTTTATCGAGTCCGGGGGGCGGCGGGGAGCTGTTTTTT. Its protein is CASSLSSPGGGGELFF.